Below, 21 T cell receptor beta chains from the same sample are listed, as sequenced in a study of blood T cell repertoires in COVID-19. Method: immunoSEQ multiplex PCR; TCRdb's copy keeps in-frame clones and lacks some. This table holds approximately 200,000 clones, approximately 91% found once. The sequenced sample consisted of peripheral blood. All receptors derive from a woman aged 55-69 years with acute or convalescent COVID-19.

This clone was picked up one time. This rearrangement joins TRBV9 to TRBJ1-1, with D unresolved. Germline V lookup: CDR1 SGDLS, CDR2 YYNGEE. The CDR3 is 14 amino acids. Trimming took 4 bases from V and 1 from J, leaving 11 bases between them. CDR3 sequence: CASSTRRENTEAFF. The CDR3 DNA follows: TGTGCCAGCAGCACCCGGAGGGAGAACACTGAAGCTTTCTTT.

The chain joins TRBV18 to TRBJ2-3; 10 bases agree with TRBD1. The V and J ends lost 0 bases and 6 bases, in that order; junction bases with no gene match: 6. This CDR3 has 16 residues. Germline-derived CDR1 and CDR2 are KGHSH and LQKENI. The CDR3 sequence is CASSPPGQGRLDTQYF. The CDR3, as DNA: TGTGCCAGCTCACCACCGGGACAGGGGAGGTTGGATACGCAGTATTTT. Complete variable domain (other parts from reference TRBV18 and TRBJ2-3): NAGVMQNPRHLVRRRGQEARLRCSPMKGHSHVYWYRQLPEEGLKFMVYLQKENIIDESGMPKERFSAEFPKEGPSILRIQQVVRGDSAAYFCASSPPGQGRLDTQYFGPGTRLTVL.

The chain uses TRBV9 and TRBJ1-1, with D possibly being TRBD1 (6 bases). V was clipped by 1 base and J by 6 bases, with 10 bases between them. The CDR3 covers 13 residues. From germline, CDR1 is SGDLS and CDR2 YYNGEE. Here the CDR3 DNA reads TGTGCCAGCAGCGTAACAGGGTACGCTGAAGCTTTCTTT. Amino acid sequence: CASSVTGYAEAFF.

This chain links TRBV7-9 with TRBJ2-1; the match to TRBD2 covers 12 bases. After removal of 5 bases from V and 4 bases from J, the junction contained 6 bases not matched to a gene. This CDR3 has 16 amino acids. Germline CDR1 SEHNR, CDR2 FQNEAQ (reference sequence). The CDR3 region has the DNA TGTGCCAGCAGCCAGAGGACTAGCGGGATTTACAATGAGCAGTTCTTC. Translation gives CASSQRTSGIYNEQFF.

The rearrangement uses TRBV27 and TRBJ1-2, with 8 positions matching TRBD1. Germline-derived CDR1 and CDR2 are MNHEY and SMNVEV (reference sequence). Trimming at V came to 6 bases and at J to 1 base, leaving 4 bases not matched to a gene. CDR3 size: 14 residues. In DNA, the CDR3 is TGTGCCAGCAGCCGGACAGGGATTAACTATGGCTACACCTTC. Translated, it gives CASSRTGINYGYTF.

This clone was seen a single time. V is TRBV30 and J is TRBJ1-3, with D possibly being TRBD1 (6 bases). Trimming pared 0 bases from V and 0 bases from J, leaving 12 bases between. Per the germline V gene, CDR1 is GTSNPN and CDR2 is SVGIG (reference sequence). CDR3 length: 16 amino acids. The CDR3 loop reads CAWSVGQPRSGNTIYF. The CDR3 DNA reads TGTGCCTGGAGTGTCGGACAGCCACGCTCTGGAAACACCATATATTTT.

The gene calls are TRBV20-1 and TRBJ1-2; no firm D call. V was shortened by 6 bases and J by 4 bases, with 9 bases between the two germline ends. The CDR3 runs to 11 residues. Germline values: CDR1 DFQATT, CDR2 SNEGSKA (reference sequence). The CDR3, as DNA: TGCAGTGCCGAGGAGGGCTATGGCTACACCTTC. It encodes CSAEEGYGYTF.

This clone was seen only a few times. This rearrangement joins TRBV14 to TRBJ1-2; D call uncertain. V lost 1 base and J 0 bases, leaving 6 bases between the germline ends. Germline CDR1 and CDR2: SGHDN and FVKESK. The CDR3 extends over 14 amino acids. This CDR3 reads CASSQVGANYGYTF. The CDR3, as DNA: TGTGCCAGCAGCCAAGTAGGAGCTAACTATGGCTACACCTTC.

Concerning this clone: The sample contains more than one DNA sequence encoding this CDR3. The chain joins TRBV5-4 to TRBJ2-5; TRBD2 matches 11 bases. This CDR3 is built from 15 residues. V dropped 0 bases and J dropped 3; count of bases not matched to a gene: 1. Looked up from germline, CDR1 is SGHNT and CDR2 is YYREEE (reference sequence). CDR3 in DNA: TGTGCCAGCAGCTTGGTACTAGCGGGGGAAGAGACCCAGTACTTC. It codes for CASSLVLAGEETQYF.

This clone was detected once. V gene TRBV6-5 combines with J gene TRBJ1-5; D call uncertain. The CDR3 is 13 amino acids. The V end lost 4 bases, the J end lost 6 bases, and 10 bases lay between the germline ends. Germline-derived CDR1 and CDR2 are MNHEY and SVGAGI. CDR3 sequence: CASSWEGGQPQHF. The CDR3 DNA sequence: TGTGCCAGCAGTTGGGAGGGTGGTCAGCCCCAGCATTTT.

In DNA, the CDR3 is TGTGCCAGCAGCTATTCAACCCTAGCGGGAGTTGAGCAGTTCTTC. Translation gives CASSYSTLAGVEQFF. The chain uses TRBV7-2 and TRBJ2-1, with TRBD2 matching 10 bases. There are 15 residues in the CDR3. V lost 4 bases and J lost 9; bases outside the gene matches: 9. CDR1 is SGHTA and CDR2 is FQGNSA in the germline V gene.

V is TRBV6-6 and J is TRBJ2-7; perhaps TRBD1 as D (6 bases). CDR1 and CDR2 from the germline V gene are MNHNY and SVGAGI (reference sequence). The CDR3 is 13 amino acids. Trimming took off 2 bases at V and 13 bases at J, with 18 bases between the two ends. CDR3 sequence reads: CASSYPGAGTTYF. CDR3 nucleotide sequence: TGTGCCAGCAGTTACCCCGGCGCCGGGACAACCTACTTC.

This clone was seen at least ten times. The V gene is TRBV18, the J gene TRBJ2-2, with a possible D match to TRBD1 (5 bases). V shed 4 bases and J shed 6 bases, with 6 bases lying between them. Germline CDR1 is KGHSH and CDR2 is LQKENI. The CDR3 is made up of 12 amino acids. The CDR3 region is CASSLRAGELFF. DNA for the CDR3: TGTGCCAGCTCACTCAGGGCCGGGGAGCTGTTTTTT. The variable domain in full, with the rest retrieved from reference TRBV18 and TRBJ2-2, is NAGVMQNPRHLVRRRGQEARLRCSPMKGHSHVYWYRQLPEEGLKFMVYLQKENIIDESGMPKERFSAEFPKEGPSILRIQQVVRGDSAAYFCASSLRAGELFFGEGSRLTVL.

V usage is TRBV2 and J usage is TRBJ1-3, with D possibly matching TRBD1 (6 bases). The CDR3 loop spans 13 amino acids. The V end lost 11 bases, the J end lost 0 bases, and 11 bases lay between the germline ends. Germline V lookup: CDR1 SNHLY, CDR2 FYNNEI. The CDR3 bases are TGTGCCGGACAGACAGACTCTGGAAACACCATATATTTT. It codes for CAGQTDSGNTIYF.

The chain carries TRBV7-9 and TRBJ1-1; tentative D call: TRBD1 (5 bases). This CDR3 has 15 amino acids. From germline, CDR1 is SEHNR and CDR2 FQNEAQ (reference sequence). Trimming took 2 bases from V and 2 from J, leaving 12 bases between them. The CDR3 DNA reads TGTGCCAGCAGCTTAAGGGCAGGGCCCAACACTGAAGCTTTCTTT. It yields the protein CASSLRAGPNTEAFF.

The chain couples TRBV7-9 to TRBJ1-2; the D gene is possibly TRBD1 (5 bases). There are 14 residues in the CDR3. Deletions cut 0 bases from V and 7 bases from J, with 12 bases between. Germline V gene sequence: CDR1 SEHNR, CDR2 FQNEAQ (reference sequence). CDR3 sequence (DNA): TGTGCCAGCAGCTTAGCGGGCGACAGTCGTGGCTACACCTTC. This sequence encodes CASSLAGDSRGYTF.

V gene TRBV6-2 or TRBV6-3 combines with J gene TRBJ2-2; D is undetermined. The CDR3 has 14 amino acids. Looked up from germline, CDR1 is MNHEY and CDR2 is SVGEGT. V was cut by 1 base and J by 2 bases, with 5 bases left in between. The CDR3 here is CASSYLVNTGELFF. The CDR3, as DNA: TGTGCCAGCAGTTACTTAGTCAACACCGGGGAGCTGTTTTTT.

The V gene is TRBV4-3, the J gene TRBJ1-1; D is perhaps TRBD1 (6 bases). V lost 3 bases and J lost 2, with 10 bases in between. In germline, CDR1 is LGHNA, CDR2 YSLEER. This CDR3 region has 14 residues. The CDR3 is CASSHRTENTEAFF. The CDR3 coding sequence is TGCGCCAGCAGCCACCGGACAGAAAACACTGAAGCTTTCTTT.

This chain links TRBV15 with TRBJ1-5; 7 nucleotides agree with TRBD1. CDR3 length: 16 amino acids. Germline CDR1 reads LNHNV; CDR2 reads YYDKDF (reference sequence). Trimming took 6 bases from V and 0 from J; bases not matched to a gene: 8. This chain's CDR3 is CATRATGVVSNQPQHF. CDR3 nucleotide sequence: TGTGCCACCAGGGCTACAGGGGTTGTTAGCAATCAGCCCCAGCATTTT.

The chain combines TRBV20-1 with TRBJ2-1; 10 nucleotides align to TRBD2. CDR1 DFQATT and CDR2 SNEGSKA come from the germline V gene (reference sequence). This CDR3 comprises 13 residues. Trimming removed 3 bases from V and 7 bases from J; junction bases left unmatched: 3. The CDR3 loop is CSASLAGANEQFF. CDR3 bases: TGCAGTGCTAGTCTAGCGGGAGCAAATGAGCAGTTCTTC.

V gene TRBV7-2 combines with J gene TRBJ2-7; D gene ambiguous. The CDR3 sequence is 13 residues long. The V gene lost 0 bases and the J gene lost 2 bases, with 5 bases spanning the gap. Germline V gene sequence: CDR1 SGHTA, CDR2 FQGNSA. CDR3 coding DNA: TGTGCCAGCAGCTTAGCGAGCACCTACGAGCAGTACTTC. Translation gives CASSLASTYEQYF. The variable domain in full, completed from reference TRBV7-2 and TRBJ2-7, reads GAGVSQSPSNKVTEKGKDVELRCDPISGHTALYWYRQSLGQGLEFLIYFQGNSAPDKSGLPSDRFSAERTGGSVSTLTIQRTQQEDSAVYLCASSLASTYEQYFGPGTRLTVT.